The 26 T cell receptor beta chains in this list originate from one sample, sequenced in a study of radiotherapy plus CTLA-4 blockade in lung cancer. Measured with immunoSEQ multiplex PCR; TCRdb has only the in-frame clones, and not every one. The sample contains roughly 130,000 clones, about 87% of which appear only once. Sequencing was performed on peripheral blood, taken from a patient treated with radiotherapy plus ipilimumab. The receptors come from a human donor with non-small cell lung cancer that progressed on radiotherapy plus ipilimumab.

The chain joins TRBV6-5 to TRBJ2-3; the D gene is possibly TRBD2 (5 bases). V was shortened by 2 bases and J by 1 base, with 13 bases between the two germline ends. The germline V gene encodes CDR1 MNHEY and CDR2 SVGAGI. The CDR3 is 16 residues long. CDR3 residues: CASSYARRAGTDTQYF. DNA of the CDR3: TGTGCCAGCAGTTACGCTAGGCGGGCGGGCACAGATACGCAGTATTTT.

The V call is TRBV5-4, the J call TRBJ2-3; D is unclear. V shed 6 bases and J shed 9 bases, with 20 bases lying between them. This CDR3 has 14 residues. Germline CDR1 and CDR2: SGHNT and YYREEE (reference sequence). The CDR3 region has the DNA TGTGCCAGCAACACCCCGGACCTCTTGGGGACGCAGTATTTT. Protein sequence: CASNTPDLLGTQYF.

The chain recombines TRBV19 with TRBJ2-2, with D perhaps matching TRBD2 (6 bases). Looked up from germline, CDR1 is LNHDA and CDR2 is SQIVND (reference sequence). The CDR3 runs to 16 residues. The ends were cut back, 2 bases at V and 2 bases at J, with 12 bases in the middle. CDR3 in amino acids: CASSIFGGINTGELFF. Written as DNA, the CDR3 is TGTGCCAGTAGTATATTCGGCGGGATAAACACCGGGGAGCTGTTTTTT.

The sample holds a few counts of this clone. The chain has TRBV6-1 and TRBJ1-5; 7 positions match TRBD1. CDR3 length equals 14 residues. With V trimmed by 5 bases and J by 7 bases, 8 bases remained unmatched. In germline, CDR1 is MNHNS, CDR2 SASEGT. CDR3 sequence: CASSTGAPGQPQHF. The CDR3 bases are TGTGCCAGCAGTACAGGGGCCCCCGGGCAGCCCCAGCATTTT.

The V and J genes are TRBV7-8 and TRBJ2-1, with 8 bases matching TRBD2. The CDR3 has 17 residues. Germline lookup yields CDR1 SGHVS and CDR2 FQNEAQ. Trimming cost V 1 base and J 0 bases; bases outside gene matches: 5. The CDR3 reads CASSLGYSGNSYNEQFF. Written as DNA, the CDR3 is TGTGCCAGCAGCTTAGGTTATAGCGGGAACTCCTACAATGAGCAGTTCTTC.

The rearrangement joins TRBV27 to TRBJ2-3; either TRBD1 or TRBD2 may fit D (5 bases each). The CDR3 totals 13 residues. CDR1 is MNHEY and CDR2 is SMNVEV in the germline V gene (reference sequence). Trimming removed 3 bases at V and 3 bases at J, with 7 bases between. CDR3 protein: CASSFWGTDTQYF. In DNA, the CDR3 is TGTGCCAGCAGTTTTTGGGGGACAGATACGCAGTATTTT.

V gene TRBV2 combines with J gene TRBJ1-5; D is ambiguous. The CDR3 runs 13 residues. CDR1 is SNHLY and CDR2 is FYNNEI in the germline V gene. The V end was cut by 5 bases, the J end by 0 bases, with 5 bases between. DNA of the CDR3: TGTGCCAGCAGTTACACTAGCAATCAGCCCCAGCATTTT. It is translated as CASSYTSNQPQHF.

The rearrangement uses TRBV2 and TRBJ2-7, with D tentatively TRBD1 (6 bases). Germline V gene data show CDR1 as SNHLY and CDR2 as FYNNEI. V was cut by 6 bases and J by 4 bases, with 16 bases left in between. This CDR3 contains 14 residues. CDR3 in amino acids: CASSSGDKDYEQYF. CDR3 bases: TGTGCCAGCAGCTCAGGGGATAAGGATTACGAGCAGTACTTC.

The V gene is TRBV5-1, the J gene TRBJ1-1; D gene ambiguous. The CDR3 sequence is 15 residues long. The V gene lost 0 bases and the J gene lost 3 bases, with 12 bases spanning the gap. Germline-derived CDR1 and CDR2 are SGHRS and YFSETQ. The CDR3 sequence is CASSLVGLADTEAFF. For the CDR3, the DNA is TGCGCCAGCAGCTTGGTGGGTTTGGCGGACACTGAAGCTTTCTTT.

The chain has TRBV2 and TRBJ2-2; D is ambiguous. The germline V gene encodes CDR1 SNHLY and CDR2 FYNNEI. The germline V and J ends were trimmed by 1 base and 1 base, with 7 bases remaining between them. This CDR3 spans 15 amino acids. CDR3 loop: CASSEEHLNTGELFF. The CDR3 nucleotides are TGTGCCAGCAGTGAAGAGCACTTGAACACCGGGGAGCTGTTTTTT.

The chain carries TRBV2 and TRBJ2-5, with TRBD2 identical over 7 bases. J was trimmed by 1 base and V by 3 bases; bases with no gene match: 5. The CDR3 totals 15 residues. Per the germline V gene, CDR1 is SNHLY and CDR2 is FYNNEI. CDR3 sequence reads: CASSDVGGPQETQYF. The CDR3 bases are TGTGCCAGCAGTGATGTGGGAGGGCCCCAAGAGACCCAGTACTTC.

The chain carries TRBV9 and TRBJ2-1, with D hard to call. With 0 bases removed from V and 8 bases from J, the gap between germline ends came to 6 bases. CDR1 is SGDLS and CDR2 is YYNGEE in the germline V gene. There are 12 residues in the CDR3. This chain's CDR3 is CASSVGDYEQFF. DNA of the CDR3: TGTGCCAGCAGCGTAGGGGATTATGAGCAGTTCTTC.

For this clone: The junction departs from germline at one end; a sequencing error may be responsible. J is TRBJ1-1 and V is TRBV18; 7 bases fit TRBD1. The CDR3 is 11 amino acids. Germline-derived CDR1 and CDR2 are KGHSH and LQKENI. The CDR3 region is CASSQLGQAYF. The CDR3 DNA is TGTGCCAGCTCACAGTTAGGACAGGCGTACTTT.

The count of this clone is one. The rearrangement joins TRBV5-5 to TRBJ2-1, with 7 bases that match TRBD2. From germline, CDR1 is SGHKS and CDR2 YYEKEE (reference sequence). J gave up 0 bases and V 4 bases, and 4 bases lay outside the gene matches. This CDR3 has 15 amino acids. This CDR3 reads CASSPSGGSYNEQFF. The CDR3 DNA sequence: TGTGCCAGCAGCCCCTCGGGGGGCTCCTACAATGAGCAGTTCTTC. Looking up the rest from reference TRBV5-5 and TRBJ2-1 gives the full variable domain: DAGVTQSPTHLIKTRGQQVTLRCSPISGHKSVSWYQQVLGQGPQFIFQYYEKEERGRGNFPDRFSARQFPNYSSELNVNALLLGDSALYLCASSPSGGSYNEQFFGPGTRLTVL.

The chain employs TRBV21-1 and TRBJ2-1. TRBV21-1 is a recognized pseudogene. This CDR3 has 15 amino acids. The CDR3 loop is CASSKRRPQGNEQFF. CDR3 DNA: TGTGCCAGCAGCAAAAGGAGGCCCCAGGGAAATGAGCAGTTCTTC.

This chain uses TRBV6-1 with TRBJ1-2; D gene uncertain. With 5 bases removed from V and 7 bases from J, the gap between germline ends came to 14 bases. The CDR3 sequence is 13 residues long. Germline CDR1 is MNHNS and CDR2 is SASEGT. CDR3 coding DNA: TGTGCCAGCAGTCCGCCGGGAAGCAGTGGCTACACCTTC. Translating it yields CASSPPGSSGYTF.

CDR3 sequence: CARGLAGGSTLNDGTGELFF. The CDR3, as DNA: TGCGCCAGGGGACTAGCGGGAGGATCTACACTCAACGACGGGACCGGGGAGCTGTTTTTT. V usage is TRBV5-1 and J usage is TRBJ2-2, with TRBD2 matching 15 bases. Trimming at V came to 8 bases and at J to 5 bases, leaving 19 bases not matched to a gene. Germline-derived CDR1 and CDR2 are SGHRS and YFSETQ. The CDR3 consists of 20 residues.

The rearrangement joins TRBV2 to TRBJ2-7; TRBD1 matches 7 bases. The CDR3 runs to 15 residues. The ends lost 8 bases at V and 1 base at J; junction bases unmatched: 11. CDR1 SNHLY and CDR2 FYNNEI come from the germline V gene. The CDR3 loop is CASGRDRLNSYEQYF. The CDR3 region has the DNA TGTGCCAGCGGAAGGGACAGACTTAATTCCTACGAGCAGTACTTC.

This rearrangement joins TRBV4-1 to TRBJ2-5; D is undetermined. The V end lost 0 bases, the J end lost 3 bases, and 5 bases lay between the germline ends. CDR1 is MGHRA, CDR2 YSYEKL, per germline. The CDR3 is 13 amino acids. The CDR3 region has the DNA TGCGCCAGCAGCCAAGAGGGGAAAGAGACCCAGTACTTC. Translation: CASSQEGKETQYF.

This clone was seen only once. The CDR3 protein is CASSLTGNGYTF. In DNA, the CDR3 is TGTGCCAGCAGTTTGACAGGGAATGGCTACACCTTC. The V call is TRBV28, the J call TRBJ1-2; TRBD1 matches 7 bases. With 3 bases clipped from V and 6 bases from J, the junction kept 1 base outside the gene matches. CDR1 and CDR2 (germline): MDHEN, SYDVKM. The CDR3 consists of 12 residues.

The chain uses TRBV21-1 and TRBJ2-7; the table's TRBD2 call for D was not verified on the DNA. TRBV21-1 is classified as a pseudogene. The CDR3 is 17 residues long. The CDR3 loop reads CASSKVPRLAGVSEQYF. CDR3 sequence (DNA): TGTGCCAGCAGCAAAGTCCCAAGACTAGCGGGAGTTTCGGAGCAGTACTTC.

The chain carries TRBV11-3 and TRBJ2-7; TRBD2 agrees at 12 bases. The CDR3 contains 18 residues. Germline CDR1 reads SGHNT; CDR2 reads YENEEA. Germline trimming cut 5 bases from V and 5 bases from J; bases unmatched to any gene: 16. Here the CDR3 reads CASSKGLAGSRGFDEQYF. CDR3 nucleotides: TGTGCCAGCAGCAAAGGACTAGCGGGATCTCGGGGCTTCGACGAGCAGTACTTC.

The CDR3 loop reads CASSSISGGRSPYEQYF. Written as DNA, the CDR3 is TGTGCCAGCAGCTCGATTTCTGGCGGGAGAAGCCCCTACGAGCAGTACTTC. This rearrangement joins TRBV7-9 to TRBJ2-7; TRBD2 agrees at 7 bases. The CDR3 has 17 amino acids. In germline, CDR1 is SEHNR, CDR2 FQNEAQ (reference sequence). J gave up 2 bases and V 4 bases, and 14 bases lay outside the gene matches.

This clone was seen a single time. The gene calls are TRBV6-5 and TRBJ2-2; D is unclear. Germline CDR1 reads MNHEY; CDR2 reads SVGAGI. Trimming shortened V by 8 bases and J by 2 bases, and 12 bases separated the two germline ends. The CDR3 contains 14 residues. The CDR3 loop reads CASGPAHNTGELFF. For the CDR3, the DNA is TGTGCCAGCGGGCCAGCCCATAACACCGGGGAGCTGTTTTTT.

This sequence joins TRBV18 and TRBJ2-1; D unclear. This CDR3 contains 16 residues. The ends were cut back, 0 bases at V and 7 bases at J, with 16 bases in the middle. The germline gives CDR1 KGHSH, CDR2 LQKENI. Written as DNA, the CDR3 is TGTGCCAGCTCACCACCGCCGCCCCTCCCAAGGAATGAGCAGTTCTTC. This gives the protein CASSPPPPLPRNEQFF.

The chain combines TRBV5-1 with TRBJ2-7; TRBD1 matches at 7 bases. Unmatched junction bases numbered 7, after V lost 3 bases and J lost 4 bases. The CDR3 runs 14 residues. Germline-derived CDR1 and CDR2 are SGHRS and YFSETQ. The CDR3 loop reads CASSSRDRQYEQYF. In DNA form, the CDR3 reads TGCGCCAGCAGCTCCCGGGACAGACAATACGAGCAGTACTTC.